This T cell receptor (beta chain) comes out of a study of graft-versus-host responses after intestinal transplantation. As regards this clone: What it binds is unknown.

Per the germline V gene, CDR1 is LGHNA and CDR2 is YNFKEQ. The CDR3 length is 17 residues. V lost 2 bases and J lost 5, with 19 bases in between. Clones were sequenced by immunoSEQ multiplex PCR, and TCRdb holds only the in-frame ones, with some missing. The table shows tens of thousands of clones, with 80% to 95% occurring only once. V usage is TRBV4-2 and J usage is TRBJ2-1; possibly TRBD2 for D (6 bases). Sequencing was performed on unstimulated CD8+ T cells sorted from spleen or lymph node cells, taken before intestinal transplant. This TCR was sampled from a human donor who received an intestinal transplant. The CDR3, as DNA: TGTGCCAGCAGCCAACCGCAGGGACTTGGAAGGGACAATGAGCAGTTCTTC. Translated: CASSQPQGLGRDNEQFF.